These 16 T cell receptor beta chains were all obtained from the same sample, sequenced in a study of shared T cell receptors in the human thymus. Sequenced by immunoSEQ multiplex PCR; TCRdb stores in-frame clones only, minus some. The data hold approximately 580,000 clones, with roughly 74% observed a single time. The same sample was also used in a study of human thymus T cells.

The sample was thymocytes. These receptor sequences come from a boy in the first two years of life with a congenital heart defect.

The rearrangement links TRBV27 to TRBJ2-5; 10 bases agree with TRBD1. The length of the CDR3 is 15 residues. V was pared by 6 bases and J by 1 base, with 5 bases of the junction left unmatched. Germline CDR1 is MNHEY and CDR2 is SMNVEV (reference sequence). CDR3 DNA sequence: TGTGCCAGCAGAGACAGGGGGCGCCCCCAAGAGACCCAGTACTTC. It is translated as CASRDRGRPQETQYF.

The chain employs TRBV2 and TRBJ2-3; 8 bases align to TRBD2. The ends lost 2 bases at V and 11 bases at J; junction bases unmatched: 21. The CDR3 totals 18 residues. Germline lookup yields CDR1 SNHLY and CDR2 FYNNEI. The CDR3 loop is CASSERGFVFGRARGQYF. For the CDR3, the DNA is TGTGCCAGCAGTGAAAGGGGGTTTGTTTTCGGGAGGGCCCGAGGGCAGTATTTT.

This clone was counted only a few times. The chain carries TRBV18 and TRBJ1-3, with a tentative D call TRBD1 (5 bases). V was clipped by 1 base and J by 4 bases, with 11 bases between them. The CDR3 has 15 residues. Germline lookup yields CDR1 KGHSH and CDR2 LQKENI. This chain's CDR3 is CASSPQGKGGNTIYF. CDR3 nucleotides: TGTGCCAGCTCACCACAGGGGAAGGGAGGAAACACCATATATTTT.

The chain combines TRBV4-3 with TRBJ2-1; D might be TRBD2 (6 bases). CDR1 LGHNA and CDR2 YSLEER come from the germline V gene. The V gene lost 3 bases and the J gene lost 2 bases, with 17 bases spanning the gap. This CDR3 has 17 amino acids. DNA of the CDR3: TGCGCCAGCAGCCAGGTCGTCGGAGGGGTGGCCTACAATGAGCAGTTCTTC. This encodes CASSQVVGGVAYNEQFF.

The chain is built from TRBV2 and TRBJ2-1; D is possibly TRBD2 (7 bases). This CDR3 contains 14 residues. V gave up 8 bases and J gave up 8 bases, with 19 bases separating them. Germline CDR1 reads SNHLY; CDR2 reads FYNNEI. The CDR3: CASWGGGARYEQFF. CDR3 nucleotide sequence: TGTGCCAGCTGGGGGGGCGGGGCCCGGTATGAGCAGTTCTTC.

The chain couples TRBV4-2 to TRBJ2-1; D unclear. V dropped 4 bases and J dropped 6 bases, with 22 bases sitting between them. The CDR3 extends over 17 amino acids. In germline, CDR1 is LGHNA, CDR2 YNFKEQ. The CDR3 sequence is CASSPPGFGTHSNEQFF. The CDR3 DNA is TGTGCCAGCAGCCCCCCTGGCTTTGGCACACACAGCAATGAGCAGTTCTTC.

For the CDR3, the DNA is TGTGCCAGTAGTCCCCCGAGGGGGTTCCACCACCAGCCCCAGCATTTT. Protein: CASSPPRGFHHQPQHF. The chain recombines TRBV19 with TRBJ1-5; perhaps TRBD1 as D (6 bases). V lost 5 bases, J lost 7 bases, and 21 bases lay in between. The CDR3 runs 16 residues. Per the germline V gene, CDR1 is LNHDA and CDR2 is SQIVND (reference sequence).

The genes are TRBV10-2 and TRBJ1-3, with TRBD1 matching 7 bases. This CDR3 has 15 residues. Losses at the gene ends were 7 bases for V and 5 bases for J; bases not matched to a gene: 11. Germline V gene sequence: CDR1 WSHSY, CDR2 SAAADI. CDR3 in DNA: TGCGCCAGCATTCGGCGTGTCAGGGGGAGAAACACCATATATTTT. Protein: CASIRRVRGRNTIYF.

This clone showed up just a few times. This chain joins TRBV11-3 and TRBJ2-1; 12 nucleotides agree with TRBD2. This CDR3 contains 18 residues. Germline CDR1 is SGHNT and CDR2 is YENEEA. With 1 base clipped from V and 6 bases from J, the junction kept 10 bases outside the gene matches. The CDR3 nucleotides read TGTGCCAGCAGCTTAGTAACTAGCGGGAGGCGTTGTCTCAATGAGCAGTTCTTC. Amino acids: CASSLVTSGRRCLNEQFF.

The chain recombines TRBV5-6 with TRBJ2-7; perhaps TRBD2 as D (6 bases). V was clipped by 3 bases and J by 2 bases, with 18 bases between them. Germline V lookup: CDR1 SGHDT, CDR2 YYEEEE. CDR3 length equals 16 residues. The CDR3: CASSSEWRGQTYEQYF. CDR3 bases: TGTGCCAGCAGCTCTGAATGGCGGGGCCAAACCTACGAGCAGTACTTC.

The chain links TRBV14 to TRBJ1-2; 9 bases are a match to TRBD1. Germline V CDR1 and CDR2: SGHDN, FVKESK. CDR3 size: 15 residues. V gave up 3 bases and J gave up 4 bases; unmatched junction bases: 6. CDR3 region: CASSHPGQGIYGYTF. CDR3 nucleotide sequence: TGTGCCAGCAGCCACCCGGGACAGGGAATCTATGGCTACACCTTC.

This chain links TRBV27 with TRBJ1-3; tentatively, D is TRBD1 (6 bases). The CDR3 is 15 residues long. Trimming took off 4 bases at V and 0 bases at J, with 10 bases between the two ends. The V gene's germline CDR1 is MNHEY and CDR2 SMNVEV (reference sequence). The DNA for the CDR3 is TGTGCCAGCAGTTCACAGGGTCGCTCTGGAAACACCATATATTTT. This translates into CASSSQGRSGNTIYF.

The chain joins TRBV7-2 to TRBJ2-7; 7 positions match TRBD1. With 5 bases clipped from V and 3 bases from J, the junction kept 13 bases outside the gene matches. Germline CDR1 is SGHTA and CDR2 is FQGNSA. The length of the CDR3 is 16 residues. The CDR3 DNA reads TGTGCCAGCAGCCCTATCTCGGGACAGAGGCTCTACGAGCAGTACTTC. It is translated as CASSPISGQRLYEQYF.

The CDR3 sequence is CASSSERAINTGELFF. CDR3 in DNA: TGTGCCAGCTCATCGGAGCGGGCGATTAACACCGGGGAGCTGTTTTTT. The V call is TRBV18, the J call TRBJ2-2; perhaps TRBD2 as D (6 bases). The V end lost 5 bases, the J end lost 2 bases, and 15 bases lay between the germline ends. The germline CDR1 and CDR2 sequences are KGHSH and LQKENI. CDR3 length: 16 amino acids.

This CDR3 reads CASSLWGSGIDTGELFF. The CDR3 region has the DNA TGTGCCAGCAGCTTATGGGGTAGCGGGATCGACACCGGGGAGCTGTTTTTT. The chain recombines TRBV7-3 with TRBJ2-2; 8 bases are shared with TRBD2. V dropped 2 bases and J dropped 3; count of bases not matched to a gene: 8. The V gene's germline CDR1 is SGHTA and CDR2 FQGTGA. The CDR3 covers 17 residues.

This clone was observed a handful of times. The chain has TRBV13 and TRBJ1-4; D unclear. Trimming stripped 5 bases from V and 8 bases from J, with 18 bases between. CDR1 is PRHDT and CDR2 is FYEKMQ in the germline V gene (reference sequence). The CDR3 has 15 residues. The CDR3 loop is CASSRSGREREKLFF. The CDR3 coding sequence is TGTGCCAGCAGCCGCTCCGGAAGGGAGCGGGAAAAACTGTTTTTT.